These 31 T cell receptor beta chains were sequenced from one sample in a study of blood T cell repertoires in COVID-19. The protocol was immunoSEQ multiplex PCR, while the TCRdb copy is restricted to in-frame clones and leaves out a portion. The data show some 120,000 clones, roughly 90% seen once. Sequenced input: peripheral blood. The receptors originated from a man aged 45 to 65 with acute or convalescent COVID-19.

This chain connects TRBV7-6 to TRBJ2-1; the D gene is possibly TRBD1 (6 bases). V shed 5 bases and J shed 5 bases, with 13 bases lying between them. Germline lookup yields CDR1 SGHVS and CDR2 FNYEAQ. CDR3 size: 14 residues. This CDR3 is CASSERRGHNEQFF. The DNA for the CDR3 is TGTGCCAGCAGCGAGCGCAGGGGCCACAATGAGCAGTTCTTC.

V usage is TRBV7-2 and J usage is TRBJ1-4, with 8 bases aligning to TRBD1. Looked up from germline, CDR1 is SGHTA and CDR2 is FQGNSA. Germline trimming cut 1 base from V and 8 bases from J; bases unmatched to any gene: 12. CDR3 length equals 17 residues. The CDR3 here is CASSLEPRTGQDEKLFF. The CDR3 nucleotides are TGTGCCAGCAGCTTAGAGCCCAGGACAGGGCAGGACGAAAAACTGTTTTTT.

This clone appeared a few times. The chain employs TRBV24-1 and TRBJ2-1; TRBD2 matches at 8 bases. V lost 1 base to trimming and J lost 4 bases; unmatched junction nucleotides: 2. The germline gives CDR1 KGHDR, CDR2 SFDVKD. This CDR3 spans 15 amino acids. DNA of the CDR3: TGTGCCACCAGTGATTTCACTAGCGGATACAATGAGCAGTTCTTC. Its translation is CATSDFTSGYNEQFF.

This sequence joins TRBV7-8 and TRBJ1-6, with TRBD1 identical over 10 bases. The V gene end was trimmed by 5 bases and the J gene end by 3 bases; junction bases not matched to a gene: 4. The germline gives CDR1 SGHVS, CDR2 FQNEAQ. The CDR3 totals 16 residues. The CDR3 region is CASSDRGQDYNSPLHF. As DNA, the CDR3 is TGTGCCAGCAGCGACAGGGGGCAGGACTATAATTCACCCCTCCACTTT.

The chain recombines TRBV2 with TRBJ1-6; TRBD1 is a possible D gene (6 bases). Germline CDR1 SNHLY, CDR2 FYNNEI. The CDR3 sequence is 15 residues long. Between the trimmed V and J ends, which lost 2 bases and 7 bases, there was a span of 12 bases. The CDR3 nucleotides are TGTGCCAGCAGTGAACGGAGACAGGCAAATTCACCCCTCCACTTT. This codes for CASSERRQANSPLHF.

This clone occurred a few times. The V gene is TRBV7-8, the J gene TRBJ2-6, with D tentatively TRBD1 (6 bases). CDR3 length equals 18 residues. The germline V gene encodes CDR1 SGHVS and CDR2 FQNEAQ. The ends were cut back, 5 bases at V and 0 bases at J, with 17 bases in the middle. The CDR3 nucleotides are TGTGCCAGCAGCACCTACAGGGTACAAAGCTCTGGGGCCAACGTCCTGACTTTC. Amino acid sequence: CASSTYRVQSSGANVLTF.

The chain recombines TRBV19 with TRBJ2-2; 8 bases map to TRBD1. The CDR3 is 15 amino acids. V lost 5 bases, J lost 2 bases, and 4 bases stayed unmatched. Per germline, CDR1 LNHDA and CDR2 SQIVND (reference sequence). CDR3 nucleotide sequence: TGTGCCAGTAGTCTCAGGGGGCGAAACACCGGGGAGCTGTTTTTT. Amino acid sequence: CASSLRGRNTGELFF. The complete variable domain, with remaining parts taken from reference TRBV19 and TRBJ2-2, reads DGGITQSPKYLFRKEGQNVTLSCEQNLNHDAMYWYRQDPGQGLRLIYYSQIVNDFQKGDIAEGYSVSREKKESFPLTVTSAQKNPTAFYLCASSLRGRNTGELFFGEGSRLTVL.

The V and J genes are TRBV19 and TRBJ1-3, with TRBD1 matching 7 bases. The CDR3 covers 17 residues. V dropped 2 bases and J dropped 0; count of bases not matched to a gene: 7. Germline CDR1 LNHDA, CDR2 SQIVND (reference sequence). The DNA of the CDR3 is TGTGCCAGTAGTATACTTGGGACAGCCAGCTCTGGAAACACCATATATTTT. This gives the protein CASSILGTASSGNTIYF.

The chain is built from TRBV6-1 and TRBJ1-1; D is ambiguous. The CDR3 covers 13 residues. Germline CDR1 MNHNS, CDR2 SASEGT. The V gene lost 2 bases and the J gene lost 7 bases, with 11 bases spanning the gap. Written as DNA, the CDR3 is TGTGCCAGCAGTGAATTGGTACATATTGAAGCTTTCTTT. Its protein product is CASSELVHIEAFF.

This clone was seen once. This chain uses TRBV5-1 with TRBJ2-1, with 15 bases fitting TRBD2. The length of the CDR3 is 16 residues. J gave up 8 bases and V 4 bases, and 7 bases lay outside the gene matches. CDR1 and CDR2 from the germline V gene are SGHRS and YFSETQ. CDR3 bases: TGCGCCAGCAGCCGGACTAGCGGGAGGGCCCGGGATGAGCAGTTCTTC. The encoded protein is CASSRTSGRARDEQFF.

The rearrangement links TRBV6-4 to TRBJ1-2; TRBD1 matches at 9 bases. CDR3 length equals 14 residues. After removal of 5 bases from V and 12 bases from J, the junction contained 13 bases not matched to a gene. Germline V gene lookup returns CDR1 MRHNA and CDR2 SNTAGT. The CDR3 DNA reads as TGTGCCAGCAGTAAAGCCCCCGGGACAGGGCTCGACACCTTC. Amino acids: CASSKAPGTGLDTF.

The chain joins TRBV7-8 to TRBJ2-5; 14 bases are a match to TRBD2. CDR3 length: 16 residues. Germline V CDR1 and CDR2: SGHVS, FQNEAQ. V gave up 5 bases and J gave up 2 bases; unmatched junction bases: 4. In DNA form, the CDR3 reads TGTGCCAGCAGCCTGACTAGCGGGAGGGCTCAAGAGACCCAGTACTTC. This translates into CASSLTSGRAQETQYF.

The CDR3 here is CASSLEGTGANVLTF. The CDR3 bases are TGTGCCAGCAGCTTGGAGGGGACTGGGGCCAACGTCCTGACTTTC. The chain links TRBV5-4 to TRBJ2-6; maybe TRBD1 (5 bases). Germline V gene lookup returns CDR1 SGHNT and CDR2 YYREEE (reference sequence). The CDR3 extends over 15 amino acids. V shed 0 bases and J shed 2 bases, with 6 bases lying between them.

This clone showed up just once. The chain couples TRBV11-2 to TRBJ2-1, with TRBD2 matching over 8 bases. Losses at the gene ends were 4 bases for V and 6 bases for J; bases not matched to a gene: 5. The CDR3 has 14 residues. CDR1 SGHAT and CDR2 FQNNGV come from the germline V gene. DNA of the CDR3: TGTGCCAGCAGCTATACTAGCGGACCCAATGAGCAGTTCTTC. This gives the protein CASSYTSGPNEQFF.

This chain connects TRBV6-2 or TRBV6-3 to TRBJ2-1; 13 bases are shared with TRBD2. Germline CDR1 and CDR2: MNHEY and SVGEGT. The CDR3 has 15 residues. After removal of 5 bases from V and 3 bases from J, the junction contained 1 base not matched to a gene. CDR3 coding DNA: TGTGCCAGCAGTCGGACTAGCGGGAGCTACAATGAGCAGTTCTTC. Amino acids: CASSRTSGSYNEQFF.

This chain uses TRBV4-1 with TRBJ2-1; 9 nucleotides line up with TRBD2. Germline values: CDR1 MGHRA, CDR2 YSYEKL. Trimming removed 0 bases from V and 7 bases from J; junction bases left unmatched: 7. CDR3 length: 16 residues. CDR3 sequence (DNA): TGCGCCAGCAGCCAAGACTGGCGGGAGGGCCGAAATGAGCAGTTCTTC. It encodes CASSQDWREGRNEQFF.

This sequence joins TRBV5-6 and TRBJ1-2, with TRBD1 identical over 8 bases. The CDR3 contains 14 residues. From germline, CDR1 is SGHDT and CDR2 YYEEEE. V lost 4 bases to trimming and J lost 1 base; unmatched junction nucleotides: 3. The CDR3 DNA reads TGTGCCAGCAGCCTACAGGGGGTTAACTATGGCTACACCTTC. Encoded protein: CASSLQGVNYGYTF.

The rearrangement links TRBV7-9 to TRBJ1-6; 8 positions match TRBD1. V dropped 6 bases and J dropped 7; count of bases not matched to a gene: 8. This CDR3 region has 15 residues. From germline, CDR1 is SEHNR and CDR2 FQNEAQ (reference sequence). The CDR3 bases are TGTGCCAGCAGATTGACAGGGGCGATCAATTCACCCCTCCACTTT. Amino acids: CASRLTGAINSPLHF.

The rearrangement uses TRBV7-2 and TRBJ2-5, with TRBD2 matching 10 bases. After removal of 6 bases from V and 5 bases from J, the junction contained 12 bases not matched to a gene. The CDR3 is 16 amino acids. CDR1 is SGHTA and CDR2 is FQGNSA in the germline V gene. The CDR3 nucleotides read TGTGCCAGCAGTAAACTAGCGGGACCTAACGGGGAGACCCAGTACTTC. It codes for CASSKLAGPNGETQYF. Full variable domain (remainder filled in from reference TRBV7-2 and TRBJ2-5): GAGVSQSPSNKVTEKGKDVELRCDPISGHTALYWYRQSLGQGLEFLIYFQGNSAPDKSGLPSDRFSAERTGGSVSTLTIQRTQQEDSAVYLCASSKLAGPNGETQYFGPGTRLLVL.

The chain joins TRBV5-1 to TRBJ2-1; 9 bases align to TRBD2. V shed 1 base, J shed 3 bases, and the junction held 14 bases outside the gene matches. CDR1 and CDR2 from the germline V gene are SGHRS and YFSETQ. CDR3 length: 19 amino acids. The CDR3: CASSLSRTSAKTFYNEQFF. DNA of the CDR3: TGCGCCAGCAGCTTGTCTAGGACTAGCGCCAAGACATTCTACAATGAGCAGTTCTTC.

The gene calls are TRBV3-1 (or the pseudogene TRBV3-2) and TRBJ2-2; 10 bases are shared with TRBD2. The CDR3 consists of 16 residues. V gave up 1 base and J gave up 6 bases; unmatched junction bases: 5. Germline CDR1 is LGHDT and CDR2 is YNNKEL (reference sequence). The CDR3 reads CASSQVRLAGAGELFF. CDR3 DNA: TGTGCCAGCAGCCAAGTAAGGCTAGCGGGAGCCGGGGAGCTGTTTTTT.

The chain combines TRBV28 with TRBJ1-5; D is unresolved. CDR1 is MDHEN, CDR2 SYDVKM, per germline. The CDR3 totals 13 residues. Trimming cost V 4 bases and J 3 bases, with 7 bases left between them. DNA for the CDR3: TGTGCCAGCAGTTCAAGCTTCAATCAGCCCCAGCATTTT. It encodes CASSSSFNQPQHF.

The V and J genes are TRBV10-3 and TRBJ2-1, with 11 bases that match TRBD2. This CDR3 has 17 amino acids. Germline-derived CDR1 and CDR2 are ENHRY and SYGVKD. After removal of 0 bases from V and 7 bases from J, the junction contained 8 bases not matched to a gene. Here the CDR3 reads CAISESFVTSGSNEQFF. The DNA for the CDR3 is TGTGCCATCAGTGAGTCTTTTGTTACTAGCGGGAGTAATGAGCAGTTCTTC.

The V and J genes are TRBV7-2 and TRBJ2-2, with TRBD2 matching 9 bases. This CDR3 contains 16 residues. Germline CDR1 reads SGHTA; CDR2 reads FQGNSA. The trim removed 3 bases at V and 6 bases at J, leaving 8 bases unmatched. The DNA of the CDR3 is TGTGCCAGCAGCTTCAAGCCTAGCGGGATCGCCGGGGAGCTGTTTTTT. Translation: CASSFKPSGIAGELFF.

J is TRBJ1-4 and V is TRBV18; D gene ambiguous. Trimming cost V 0 bases and J 8 bases, with 7 bases left between them. CDR3 length: 13 amino acids. The germline gives CDR1 KGHSH, CDR2 LQKENI. The CDR3 nucleotides are TGTGCCAGCTCACCACCGGCGGGCGAAAAACTGTTTTTT. This codes for CASSPPAGEKLFF.

The V gene is TRBV6-1, the J gene TRBJ2-7, with D perhaps TRBD2 (6 bases). The germline gives CDR1 MNHNS, CDR2 SASEGT. The CDR3 loop spans 13 amino acids. The V end lost 1 base, the J end lost 3 bases, and 7 bases lay between the germline ends. CDR3 nucleotides: TGTGCCAGCAGTGAAGGGGAGGTCTACGAGCAGTACTTC. Translated, it gives CASSEGEVYEQYF.

V usage is TRBV6-6 and J usage is TRBJ1-5, with TRBD1 as a possible D gene (5 bases). CDR1 is MNHNY and CDR2 is SVGAGI in the germline V gene (reference sequence). This CDR3 contains 13 residues. Trimming left V 6 bases short and J 5 bases short, with 11 bases between. The CDR3 is CASSPGGDQPQHF. CDR3 in DNA: TGTGCCAGCAGCCCCGGGGGGGATCAGCCCCAGCATTTT.

In this sample, this clone turned up a few times. The rearrangement uses TRBV7-8 and TRBJ2-1; the match to TRBD2 covers 10 bases. The V gene's germline CDR1 is SGHVS and CDR2 FQNEAQ. The CDR3 is made up of 18 amino acids. Trimming removed 0 bases from V and 5 bases from J; junction bases left unmatched: 10. The CDR3 region is CASSLARLAGVPHNEQFF. CDR3 in DNA: TGTGCCAGCAGCTTAGCGCGGCTAGCGGGAGTCCCGCACAATGAGCAGTTCTTC.

The chain employs TRBV3-1 (or the pseudogene TRBV3-2) and TRBJ2-7, with 8 bases lining up with TRBD1. Germline CDR1 LGHDT, CDR2 YNNKEL (reference sequence). The length of the CDR3 is 15 residues. V was pared by 4 bases and J by 2 bases, with 7 bases of the junction left unmatched. The CDR3 here is CASSLSGTGAYEQYF. The CDR3 DNA follows: TGTGCCAGCAGCCTATCCGGGACAGGCGCCTACGAGCAGTACTTC.

The chain uses TRBV2 and TRBJ1-1; 8 bases map to TRBD1. The CDR3 is made up of 15 amino acids. V lost 7 bases, J lost 5 bases, and 12 bases stayed unmatched. Germline loops: CDR1 SNHLY, CDR2 FYNNEI. This CDR3 is CASNRQGRWSTEAFF. The CDR3 DNA reads as TGTGCCAGCAACCGACAGGGGAGGTGGAGTACTGAAGCTTTCTTT.

V gene TRBV18 combines with J gene TRBJ2-3, with 7 bases lining up with TRBD2. J was trimmed by 5 bases and V by 0 bases; bases with no gene match: 8. CDR3 size: 16 residues. Germline-derived CDR1 and CDR2 are KGHSH and LQKENI. The CDR3 protein is CASSPPVRERGDTQYF. Written as DNA, the CDR3 is TGTGCCAGCTCACCACCGGTACGGGAGCGGGGAGATACGCAGTATTTT.